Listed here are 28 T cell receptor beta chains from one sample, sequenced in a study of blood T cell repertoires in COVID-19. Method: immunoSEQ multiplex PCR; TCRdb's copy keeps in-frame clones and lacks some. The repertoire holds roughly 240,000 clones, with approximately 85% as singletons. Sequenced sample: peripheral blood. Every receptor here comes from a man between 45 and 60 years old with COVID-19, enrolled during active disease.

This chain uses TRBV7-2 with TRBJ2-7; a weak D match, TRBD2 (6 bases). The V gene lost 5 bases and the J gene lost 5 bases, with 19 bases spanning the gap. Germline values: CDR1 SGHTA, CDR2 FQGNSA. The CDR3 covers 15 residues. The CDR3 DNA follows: TGTGCCAGCAGCCGCCTCGGTAGGGAGGCCCACGAGCAGTACTTC. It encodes CASSRLGREAHEQYF.

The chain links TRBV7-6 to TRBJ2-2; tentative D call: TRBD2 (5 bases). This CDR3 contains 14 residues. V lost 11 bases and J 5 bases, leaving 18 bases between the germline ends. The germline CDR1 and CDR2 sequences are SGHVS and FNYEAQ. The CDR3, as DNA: TGTGCCGTACGTCGGGCTAGCTGGACCGGGGAGCTGTTTTTT. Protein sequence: CAVRRASWTGELFF.

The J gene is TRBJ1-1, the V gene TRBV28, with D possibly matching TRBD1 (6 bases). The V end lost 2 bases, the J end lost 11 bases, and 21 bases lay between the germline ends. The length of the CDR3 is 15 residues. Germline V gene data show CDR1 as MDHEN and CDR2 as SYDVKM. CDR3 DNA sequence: TGTGCCAGCAGTTTAATCATCAGGGGAGATGGGAAGGCTTTCTTT. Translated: CASSLIIRGDGKAFF.

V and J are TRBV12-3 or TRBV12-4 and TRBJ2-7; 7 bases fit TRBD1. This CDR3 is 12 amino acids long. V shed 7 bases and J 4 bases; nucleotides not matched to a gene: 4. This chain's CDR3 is CASNTGEYEQYF. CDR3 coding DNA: TGTGCCAGCAACACAGGGGAGTACGAGCAGTACTTC.

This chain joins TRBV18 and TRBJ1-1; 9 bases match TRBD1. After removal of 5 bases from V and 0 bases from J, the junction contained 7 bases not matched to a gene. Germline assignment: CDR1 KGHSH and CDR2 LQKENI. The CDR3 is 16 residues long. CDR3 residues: CASSTGTGNLNTEAFF. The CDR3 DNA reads TGTGCCAGCTCAACCGGGACAGGGAACCTGAACACTGAAGCTTTCTTT. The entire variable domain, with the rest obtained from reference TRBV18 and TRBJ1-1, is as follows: NAGVMQNPRHLVRRRGQEARLRCSPMKGHSHVYWYRQLPEEGLKFMVYLQKENIIDESGMPKERFSAEFPKEGPSILRIQQVVRGDSAAYFCASSTGTGNLNTEAFFGQGTRLTVV.

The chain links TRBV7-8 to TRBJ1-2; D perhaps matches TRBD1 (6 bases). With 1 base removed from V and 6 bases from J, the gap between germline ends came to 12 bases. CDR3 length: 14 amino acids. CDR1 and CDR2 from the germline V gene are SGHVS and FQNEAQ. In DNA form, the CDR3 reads TGTGCCAGCAGCTTAGTAGGGGGTCTAAATGGCTACACCTTC. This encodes CASSLVGGLNGYTF.

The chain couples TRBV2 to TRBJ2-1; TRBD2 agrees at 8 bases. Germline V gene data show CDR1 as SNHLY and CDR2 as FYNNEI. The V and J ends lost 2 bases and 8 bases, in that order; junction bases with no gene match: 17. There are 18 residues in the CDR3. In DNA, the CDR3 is TGTGCCAGCAGTGAACGGGGGGGCCCCTTTTCTCTGGGGGATGAGCAGTTCTTC. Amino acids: CASSERGGPFSLGDEQFF.

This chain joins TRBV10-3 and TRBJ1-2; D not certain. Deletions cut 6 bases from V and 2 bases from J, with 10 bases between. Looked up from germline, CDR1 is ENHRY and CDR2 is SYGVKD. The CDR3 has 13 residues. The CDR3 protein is CAISPDGNYGYTF. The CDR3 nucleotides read TGTGCCATCAGCCCAGACGGGAACTATGGCTACACCTTC.

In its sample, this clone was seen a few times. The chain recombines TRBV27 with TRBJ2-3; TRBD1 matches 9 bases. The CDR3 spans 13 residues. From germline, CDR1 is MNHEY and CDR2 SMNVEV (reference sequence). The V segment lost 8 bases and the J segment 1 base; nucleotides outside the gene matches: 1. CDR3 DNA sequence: TGTGCCAGCCGGGACAGGGGCACAGATACGCAGTATTTT. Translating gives CASRDRGTDTQYF.

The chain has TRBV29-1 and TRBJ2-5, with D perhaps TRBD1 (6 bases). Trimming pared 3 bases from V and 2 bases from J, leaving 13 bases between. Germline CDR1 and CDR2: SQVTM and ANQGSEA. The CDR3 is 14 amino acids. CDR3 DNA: TGCAGCGTTGACCCCTCTACAGGGCAAGAGACCCAGTACTTC. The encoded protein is CSVDPSTGQETQYF. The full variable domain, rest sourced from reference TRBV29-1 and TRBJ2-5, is SAVISQKPSRDICQRGTSLTIQCQVDSQVTMMFWYRQQPGQSLTLIATANQGSEATYESGFVIDKFPISRPNLTFSTLTVSNMSPEDSSIYLCSVDPSTGQETQYFGPGTRLLVL.

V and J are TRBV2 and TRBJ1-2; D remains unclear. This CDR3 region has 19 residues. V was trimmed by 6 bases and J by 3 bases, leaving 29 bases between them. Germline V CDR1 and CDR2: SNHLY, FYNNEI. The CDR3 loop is CASRRTPFRVLSEDYGYTF. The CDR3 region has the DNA TGTGCCAGCAGACGAACCCCATTTCGTGTTCTCTCAGAGGACTATGGCTACACCTTC.

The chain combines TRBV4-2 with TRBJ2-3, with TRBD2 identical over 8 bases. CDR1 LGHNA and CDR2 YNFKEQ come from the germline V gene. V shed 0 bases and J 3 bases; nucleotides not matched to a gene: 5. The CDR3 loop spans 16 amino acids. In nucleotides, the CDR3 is TGTGCCAGCAGCCAAGAGTTCCGGGGGGGGACAGATACGCAGTATTTT. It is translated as CASSQEFRGGTDTQYF.

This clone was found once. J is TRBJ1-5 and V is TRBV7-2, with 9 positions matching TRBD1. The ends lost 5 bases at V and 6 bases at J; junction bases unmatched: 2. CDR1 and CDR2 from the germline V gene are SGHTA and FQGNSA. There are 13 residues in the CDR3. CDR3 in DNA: TGTGCCAGCAGCGTGGACAGGGGTCAGCCCCAGCATTTT. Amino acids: CASSVDRGQPQHF.

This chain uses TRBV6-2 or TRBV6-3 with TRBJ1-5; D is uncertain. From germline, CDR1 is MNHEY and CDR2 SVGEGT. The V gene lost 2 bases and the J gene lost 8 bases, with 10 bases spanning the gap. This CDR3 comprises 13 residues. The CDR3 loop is CASSYGGFEPQHF. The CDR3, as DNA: TGTGCCAGCAGTTACGGCGGGTTTGAGCCCCAGCATTTT.

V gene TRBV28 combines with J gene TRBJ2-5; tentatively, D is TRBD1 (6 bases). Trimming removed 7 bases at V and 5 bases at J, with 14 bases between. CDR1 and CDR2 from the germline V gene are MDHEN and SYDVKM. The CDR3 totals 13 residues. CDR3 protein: CASTAMGAETQYF. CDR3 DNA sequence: TGTGCCAGCACCGCTATGGGGGCTGAGACCCAGTACTTC.

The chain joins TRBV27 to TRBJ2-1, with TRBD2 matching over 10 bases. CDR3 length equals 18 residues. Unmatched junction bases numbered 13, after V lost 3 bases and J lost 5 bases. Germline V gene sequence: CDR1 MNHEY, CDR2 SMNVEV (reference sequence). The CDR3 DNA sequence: TGTGCCAGCAGTTTCGAGCGGGGGGGCCGGGGAATTAACAATGAGCAGTTCTTC. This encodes CASSFERGGRGINNEQFF.

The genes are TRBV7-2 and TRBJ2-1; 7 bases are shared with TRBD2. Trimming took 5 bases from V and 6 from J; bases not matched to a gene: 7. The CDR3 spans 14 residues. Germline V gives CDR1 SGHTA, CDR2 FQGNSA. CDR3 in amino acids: CASSGPWTSNEQFF. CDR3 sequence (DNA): TGTGCCAGCAGCGGACCGTGGACTAGCAATGAGCAGTTCTTC.

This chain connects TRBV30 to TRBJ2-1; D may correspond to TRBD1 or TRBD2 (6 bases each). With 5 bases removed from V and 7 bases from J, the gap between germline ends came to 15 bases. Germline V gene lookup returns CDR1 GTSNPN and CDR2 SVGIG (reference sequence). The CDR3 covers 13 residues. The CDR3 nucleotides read TGTGCCTGGGGGGGGCTAGCGAGGAATGAGCAGTTCTTC. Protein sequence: CAWGGLARNEQFF.

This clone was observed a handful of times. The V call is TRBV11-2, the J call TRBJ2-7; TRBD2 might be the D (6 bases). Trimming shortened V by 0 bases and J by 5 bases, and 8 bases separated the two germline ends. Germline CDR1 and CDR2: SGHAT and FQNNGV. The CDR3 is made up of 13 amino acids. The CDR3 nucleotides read TGTGCCAGCAGCTTAGATACGGGGGACGAGCAGTACTTC. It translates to CASSLDTGDEQYF.

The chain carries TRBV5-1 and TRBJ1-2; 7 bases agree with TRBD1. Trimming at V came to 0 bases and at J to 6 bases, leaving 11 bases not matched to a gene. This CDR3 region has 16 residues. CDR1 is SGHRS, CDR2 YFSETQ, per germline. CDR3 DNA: TGCGCCAGCAGCTTGGCCCTTGGGACAGCGGCCGATGGCTACACCTTC. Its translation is CASSLALGTAADGYTF. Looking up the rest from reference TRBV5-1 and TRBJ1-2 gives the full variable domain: KAGVTQTPRYLIKTRGQQVTLSCSPISGHRSVSWYQQTPGQGLQFLFEYFSETQRNKGNFPGRFSGRQFSNSRSEMNVSTLELGDSALYLCASSLALGTAADGYTFGSGTRLTVV.

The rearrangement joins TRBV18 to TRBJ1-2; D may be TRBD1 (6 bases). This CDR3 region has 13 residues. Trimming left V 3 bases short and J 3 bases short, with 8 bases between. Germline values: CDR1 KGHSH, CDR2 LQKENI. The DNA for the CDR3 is TGTGCCAGCTCACCGGACAGCTACTATGGCTACACCTTC. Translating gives CASSPDSYYGYTF.

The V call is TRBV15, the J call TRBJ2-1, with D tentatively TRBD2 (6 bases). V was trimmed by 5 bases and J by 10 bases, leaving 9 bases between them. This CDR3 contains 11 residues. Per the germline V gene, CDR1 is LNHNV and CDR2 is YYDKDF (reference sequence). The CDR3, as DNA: TGTGCCACCAGCTTAGGAGGGGAGCAGTTCTTC. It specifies CATSLGGEQFF.

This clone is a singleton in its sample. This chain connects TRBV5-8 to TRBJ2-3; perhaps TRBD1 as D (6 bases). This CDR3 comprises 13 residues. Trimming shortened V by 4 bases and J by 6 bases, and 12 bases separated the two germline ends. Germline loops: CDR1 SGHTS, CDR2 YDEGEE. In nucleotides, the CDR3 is TGTGCCAGCAGCCAACAGGGTGTGGATACGCAGTATTTT. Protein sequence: CASSQQGVDTQYF.

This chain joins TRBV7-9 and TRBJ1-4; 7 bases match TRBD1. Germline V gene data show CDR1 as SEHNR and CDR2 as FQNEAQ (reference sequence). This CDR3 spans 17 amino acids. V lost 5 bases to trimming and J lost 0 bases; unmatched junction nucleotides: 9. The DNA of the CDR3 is TGTGCCAGCAGCGGAAGGGGGCGGAAGACAACTAATGAAAAACTGTTTTTT. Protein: CASSGRGRKTTNEKLFF.

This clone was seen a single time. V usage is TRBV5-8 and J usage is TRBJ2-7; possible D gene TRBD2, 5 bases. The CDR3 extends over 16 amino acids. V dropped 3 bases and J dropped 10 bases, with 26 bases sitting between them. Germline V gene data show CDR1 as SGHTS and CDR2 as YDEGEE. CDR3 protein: CASSSGFRAGHLEQYF. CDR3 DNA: TGTGCCAGCAGCTCGGGATTTAGGGCGGGCCACCTTGAACAGTACTTC.

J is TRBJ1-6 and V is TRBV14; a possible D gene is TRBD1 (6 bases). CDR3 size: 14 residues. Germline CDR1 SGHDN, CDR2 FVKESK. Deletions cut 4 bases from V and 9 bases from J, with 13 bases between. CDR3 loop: CASSPHRAGSPLHF. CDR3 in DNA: TGTGCCAGCAGCCCACACAGGGCGGGTTCACCCCTCCACTTT.

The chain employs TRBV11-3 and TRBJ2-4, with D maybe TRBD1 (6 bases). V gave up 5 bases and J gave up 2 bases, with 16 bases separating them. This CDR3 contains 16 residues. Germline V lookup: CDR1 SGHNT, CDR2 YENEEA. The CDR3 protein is CASSPSRTGPKNIQYF. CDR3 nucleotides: TGTGCCAGCAGCCCCTCCCGCACAGGGCCCAAAAACATTCAGTACTTC.

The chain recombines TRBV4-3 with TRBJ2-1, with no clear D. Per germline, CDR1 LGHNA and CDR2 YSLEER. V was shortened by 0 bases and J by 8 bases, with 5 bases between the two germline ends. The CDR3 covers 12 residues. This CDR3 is CASSQEGYEQFF. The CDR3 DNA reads TGCGCCAGCAGCCAAGAGGGCTATGAGCAGTTCTTC.